This TCR beta chain was retrieved from a study of tumor-infiltrating lymphocytes in primary liver carcinoma. On the study more broadly: Staged T1-T3 N0M0, the tumors had sizes that ranged from 4.2 to 10 cm across.

Regarding the study as a whole: The top-250-clone fraction was significantly higher in tumors than in blood (p = 0.039).

As regards this clonotype: The antigen remains unidentified.

Unsorted whole blood yielded the blood RNA, and germline DNA was also extracted. V lost 8 bases to trimming and J lost 0 bases; unmatched junction nucleotides: 11. The CDR3 has 16 residues. From approximately 550 ng of total RNA, TCR beta-specific cDNA was reverse-transcribed using a constant-region primer. Construction of TCR beta libraries relied on three successive nested multiplex PCR rounds employing slightly modified ARM-PCR. A C-beta reverse primer and TRBV1-TRBV30 forward primers served in each of the first two PCR rounds, at ten to eleven cycles apiece. TCRdb analysed the multiplex PCR reads with MiXCR anew, one entry per CDR3 protein. Among around 330,000 distinct CDR3 sequences listed, 45% to 70% were seen once.

This rearrangement joins TRBV12-3 or TRBV12-4 to TRBJ2-3; 7 bases line up with TRBD2. The sequencing sample was made of peripheral blood. The clonotype comes from a woman aged 30 to 39 with primary liver carcinoma and hepatitis B virus infection. CDR3 nucleotide sequence: TGTGCCAGCTATGAGATAGATAGCGGGAGCACAGATACGCAGTATTTT. It is translated as CASYEIDSGSTDTQYF.